The 23 T cell receptor beta chains below all came from one sample that was sequenced in a study of T cells in Graves' hyperthyroidism and ophthalmopathy. Using RNA transcripts as the source, TCR beta CDR3 regions were amplified. First-round RT-PCR with HTBI primers amplified the TCR CDR3 region. TCRdb ran MiXCR on the multiplex PCR reads and lists one entry per CDR3 protein. The data contain about 290,000 distinct CDR3 sequences, roughly 15% of them singletons. The sequenced sample was blood. The receptor source for this set is a woman aged 45-59 years with Graves' hyperthyroidism that later progressed to Graves' ophthalmopathy.

The chain has TRBV20-1 and TRBJ1-1, with a weak D call TRBD1 (6 bases). This CDR3 is 18 amino acids long. Germline V gene lookup returns CDR1 DFQATT and CDR2 SNEGSKA (reference sequence). V was shortened by 3 bases and J by 5 bases, with 28 bases between the two germline ends. The CDR3 here is CSASEWGGGEGMETEAFF. CDR3 sequence (DNA): TGCAGTGCTAGTGAGTGGGGGGGGGGCGAGGGTATGGAAACTGAAGCTTTCTTT.

Points on this clonotype: The junction differs from germline at one of its ends, possibly a read error. V and J are TRBV2 and TRBJ1-3; D remains unclear. The CDR3 length is 13 residues. The germline V gene encodes CDR1 SNHLY and CDR2 FYNNEI. CDR3 protein: CASNSDSGDTIYF. CDR3 DNA sequence: TGTGCCAGTAACAGTGACTCTGGAGACACCATATATTTT. The variable domain in full, completed from reference TRBV2 and TRBJ1-3, reads EPEVTQTPSHQVTQMGQEVILRCVPISNHLYFYWYRQILGQKVEFLVSFYNNEISEKSEIFDDQFSVERPDGSNFTLKIRSTKLEDSAMYFCASNSDSGDTIYFGEGSWLTVV.

In this sample, this clonotype turned up a few times. V usage is TRBV15 and J usage is TRBJ1-4; no clear D. The V and J ends lost 0 bases and 10 bases respectively, with 12 bases between them. The CDR3 runs 14 residues. Germline assignment: CDR1 LNHNV and CDR2 YYDKDF (reference sequence). The CDR3 sequence is CATSRDLISGKLFF. As DNA, the CDR3 is TGTGCCACCAGCAGAGATCTAATTTCCGGAAAACTGTTTTTT.

This clonotype was seen ten or more times. The V call is TRBV20-1, the J call TRBJ2-2; tentatively, D is TRBD1 or TRBD2 (5 bases each). Germline V gene data show CDR1 as DFQATT and CDR2 as SNEGSKA (reference sequence). This CDR3 has 13 residues. The V and J ends lost 5 bases and 0 bases respectively, with 7 bases between them. The CDR3 is CSAEGPNTGELFF. The CDR3 DNA reads as TGCAGTGCTGAGGGGCCGAACACCGGGGAGCTGTTTTTT.

Concerning this clonotype itself: Relative to the germline gene, one junction end is altered; a read error may explain this. The V and J genes are TRBV4-2 and TRBJ2-7; 9 bases are a match to TRBD2. This CDR3 contains 17 residues. Germline lookup yields CDR1 LGHNA and CDR2 YNFKEQ. The CDR3 region has the DNA TGTGTCAGCAGCCAAGATCTGACTAGCGGAGGCCCCTACGAGCAGTACTTC. It is translated as CVSSQDLTSGGPYEQYF.

This clonotype was detected ten times or more. This chain uses TRBV7-9 with TRBJ1-5; unclear D gene. Germline CDR1 SEHNR, CDR2 FQNEAQ (reference sequence). This CDR3 is 13 amino acids long. Trimming cost V 1 base and J 7 bases, with 8 bases left between them. CDR3 sequence: CASSLESGQPQHF. The CDR3 DNA reads as TGTGCCAGCAGCTTAGAGAGTGGACAGCCCCAGCATTTT. The complete variable domain, with remaining parts taken from reference TRBV7-9 and TRBJ1-5, reads DTGVSQNPRHKITKRGQNVTFRCDPISEHNRLYWYRQTLGQGPEFLTYFQNEAQLEKSRLLSDRFSAERPKGSFSTLEIQRTEQGDSAMYLCASSLESGQPQHFGDGTRLSIL.

This clonotype was recorded at least ten times. This CDR3 is CASSGGLAGLDTQYF. The CDR3 DNA reads as TGTGCCAGCAGCGGGGGACTAGCGGGACTCGATACGCAGTATTTT. V is TRBV2 and J is TRBJ2-3; 13 positions match TRBD2. Germline V lookup: CDR1 SNHLY, CDR2 FYNNEI. The CDR3 loop spans 15 amino acids. The V segment lost 6 bases and the J segment 6 bases; nucleotides outside the gene matches: 6.

This clonotype has a count of ten or more. V gene TRBV27 combines with J gene TRBJ2-2, with D maybe TRBD2 (5 bases). The CDR3 extends over 13 amino acids. V gave up 5 bases and J gave up 5 bases, with 9 bases separating them. In germline, CDR1 is MNHEY, CDR2 SMNVEV (reference sequence). CDR3 in DNA: TGTGCCAGCAGTCTAGCCCGTACCGGGGAGCTGTTTTTT. Protein: CASSLARTGELFF.

This clonotype was picked up a small number of times. Being one base from a much bigger clone, this may be a read error. This chain joins TRBV11-1 and TRBJ2-7, with 8 bases aligning to TRBD2. Germline lookup yields CDR1 SGHAT and CDR2 FQDESV (reference sequence). The CDR3 is 15 amino acids. The CDR3 sequence is CASSLVTSGSYEQCF. The CDR3 nucleotides read TGTGCCAGCAGCTTAGTAACTAGCGGATCCTACGAGCAGTGCTTC.

This clonotype was counted ten times or more. In DNA form, the CDR3 reads TGTGCCAGCAGCGTTGTGCCTTCGGAGACCCAGTACTTC. Amino acid sequence: CASSVVPSETQYF. The V call is TRBV9, the J call TRBJ2-5; D is undetermined. The V end lost 2 bases, the J end lost 5 bases, and 10 bases lay between the germline ends. This CDR3 has 13 residues. Germline-derived CDR1 and CDR2 are SGDLS and YYNGEE.

The table lists this clonotype with a few counts. The chain recombines TRBV20-1 with TRBJ1-2; D is perhaps TRBD1 (6 bases). V lost 0 bases and J 6 bases, leaving 11 bases between the germline ends. The CDR3 runs 13 residues. Per germline, CDR1 DFQATT and CDR2 SNEGSKA (reference sequence). The CDR3 DNA is TGCAGTGCTAGAGAACCAGGGGAGCATGGCTACACCTTC. It specifies CSAREPGEHGYTF.

In its sample, this clonotype was seen many times. The chain is built from TRBV6-1 and TRBJ2-2, with D tentatively TRBD2 (6 bases). Trimming took off 5 bases at V and 6 bases at J, with 13 bases between the two ends. From germline, CDR1 is MNHNS and CDR2 SASEGT. The CDR3 loop spans 14 amino acids. This CDR3 reads CASSLARPAGELFF. The DNA of the CDR3 is TGTGCCAGCAGTCTAGCGCGTCCGGCCGGGGAGCTGTTTTTT.

This clonotype was seen only a few times. The genes are TRBV29-1 and TRBJ2-7, with 14 bases lining up with TRBD2. Germline CDR1 is SQVTM and CDR2 is ANQGSEA. The CDR3 extends over 15 amino acids. J was trimmed by 2 bases and V by 5 bases; bases with no gene match: 5. CDR3 sequence: CSVSQTSGRAYEQYF. CDR3 nucleotides: TGCAGCGTTTCCCAGACTAGCGGGAGGGCCTACGAGCAGTACTTC.

In its sample, this clonotype was seen many times. The rearrangement joins TRBV28 to TRBJ2-5; D ambiguous. The CDR3 runs 14 residues. The germline V gene encodes CDR1 MDHEN and CDR2 SYDVKM. The germline V and J ends were trimmed by 5 bases and 2 bases, with 12 bases remaining between them. For the CDR3, the DNA is TGTGCCAGCAGTAGGCAAGACCCTCAAGAGACCCAGTACTTC. This gives the protein CASSRQDPQETQYF.

This clonotype was counted between two and nine times. The chain couples TRBV11-2 to TRBJ2-7; 9 bases line up with TRBD1. The CDR3 is 16 residues long. V shed 4 bases, J shed 1 base, and the junction held 8 bases outside the gene matches. Germline V CDR1 and CDR2: SGHAT, FQNNGV. As DNA, the CDR3 is TGTGCCAGCAGCTCACGCCCGGGACAGGGATCCTACGAGCAGTACTTC. Its protein product is CASSSRPGQGSYEQYF.

This clonotype was observed at least ten times. The chain uses TRBV6-1 and TRBJ1-4; 9 nucleotides align to TRBD1. The CDR3 is 14 amino acids. V was clipped by 5 bases and J by 3 bases; unmatched bases: 1. Germline values: CDR1 MNHNS, CDR2 SASEGT. Written as DNA, the CDR3 is TGTGCCAGCAGTTGGGACAGGGCTAATGAAAAACTGTTTTTT. Its translation is CASSWDRANEKLFF.

This clonotype was observed at least ten times. This sequence joins TRBV5-1 and TRBJ2-3; D unclear. Trimming left V 4 bases short and J 1 base short, with 19 bases between. The CDR3 is made up of 17 amino acids. Germline-derived CDR1 and CDR2 are SGHRS and YFSETQ. CDR3 DNA sequence: TGCGCCAGCAGCCTCCCTCAGAGAGTTTTCCGCACAGATACGCAGTATTTT. It yields the protein CASSLPQRVFRTDTQYF.

The CDR3 here is CASSSGLAGINEQFF. The CDR3 DNA follows: TGTGCCAGCAGCTCCGGACTAGCGGGGATCAATGAGCAGTTCTTC. The genes are TRBV7-3 and TRBJ2-1, with 12 positions matching TRBD2. The ends lost 4 bases at V and 6 bases at J; junction bases unmatched: 4. Germline V gene data show CDR1 as SGHTA and CDR2 as FQGTGA. The CDR3 sequence is 15 residues long.

This clonotype came up many times. The gene calls are TRBV29-1 and TRBJ2-7; 8 bases agree with TRBD1. Unmatched junction bases numbered 9, after V lost 4 bases and J lost 4 bases. Germline CDR1 and CDR2: SQVTM and ANQGSEA. This CDR3 has 14 amino acids. CDR3 sequence (DNA): TGCAGCGTTGGGACAGGGTCTGGACTGTACGAGCAGTACTTC. Its translation: CSVGTGSGLYEQYF.

This clonotype occurred a few times. The junction does not match germline at one end; this may be a read error. This chain links TRBV30 with TRBJ2-5; 14 bases match TRBD2. There are 16 residues in the CDR3. Germline V gene data show CDR1 as GTSNPN and CDR2 as SVGIG (reference sequence). The DNA for the CDR3 is TGTGCCTGGAGTGTTCAGGGGACTAGCGGGAGAGAGACCCGGTACTTC. This gives the protein CAWSVQGTSGRETRYF.

There are many counts of this clonotype. The chain links TRBV19 to TRBJ2-1; D possibly uses TRBD1 or TRBD2 (5 bases each). Trimming stripped 5 bases from V and 6 bases from J, with 14 bases between. CDR3 length: 14 amino acids. CDR1 is LNHDA, CDR2 SQIVND, per germline (reference sequence). CDR3 sequence (DNA): TGTGCCAGTAGTCAGGGAGTAGTGCGCAATGAGCAGTTCTTC. It is translated as CASSQGVVRNEQFF.

This clonotype was picked up many times. This chain links TRBV27 with TRBJ1-1; a possible D gene is TRBD1 (5 bases). The CDR3 consists of 14 residues. Trimming removed 7 bases at V and 4 bases at J, with 16 bases between. The germline V gene has CDR1 MNHEY and CDR2 SMNVEV (reference sequence). The chain's CDR3 is CASTQRWGGTEAFF. The CDR3 DNA sequence: TGTGCCAGCACACAAAGGTGGGGCGGCACTGAAGCTTTCTTT.

This clonotype showed up many times. The chain carries TRBV2 and TRBJ1-2; D gene ambiguous. Germline V gives CDR1 SNHLY, CDR2 FYNNEI. The CDR3 extends over 12 amino acids. The V and J ends lost 3 bases and 7 bases respectively, with 9 bases between them. The CDR3 is CASSDLGVGYTF. The CDR3 nucleotides are TGTGCCAGCAGTGATTTAGGAGTTGGCTACACCTTC.